Detailed here is one TCR beta chain. Via MiXCR, TCRdb re-called the RT-PCR reads, giving one row per CDR3 protein. The sample has fewer than 800,000 distinct CDR3 sequences; 14% are singletons. Trimming stripped 5 bases from V and 4 bases from J, with 12 bases between. The CDR3 consists of 14 residues. This rearrangement joins TRBV12-3 or TRBV12-4 to TRBJ1-3; D may be TRBD1 (6 bases). The source material was memory CD4+ T cells from blood. The clonotype comes from a female donor in good health, serving as a healthy control. CDR3 loop: CASSKQGAGNTIYF. The DNA for the CDR3 is TGTGCCAGCAGTAAACAGGGAGCGGGAAACACCATATATTTT.